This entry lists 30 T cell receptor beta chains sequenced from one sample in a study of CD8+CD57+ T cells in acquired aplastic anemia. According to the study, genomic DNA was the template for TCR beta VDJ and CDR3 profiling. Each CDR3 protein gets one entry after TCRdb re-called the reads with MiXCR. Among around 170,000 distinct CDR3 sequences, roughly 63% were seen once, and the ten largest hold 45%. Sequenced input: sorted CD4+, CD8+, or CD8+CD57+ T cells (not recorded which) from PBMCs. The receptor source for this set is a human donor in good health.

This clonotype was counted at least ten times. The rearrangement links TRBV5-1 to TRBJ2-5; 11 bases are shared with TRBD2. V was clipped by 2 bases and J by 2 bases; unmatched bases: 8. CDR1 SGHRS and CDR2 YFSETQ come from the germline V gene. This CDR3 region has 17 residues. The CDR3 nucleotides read TGCGCCAGCAGCTTTACTAGCGGGAGCGTTGAGCAAGAGACCCAGTACTTC. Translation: CASSFTSGSVEQETQYF.

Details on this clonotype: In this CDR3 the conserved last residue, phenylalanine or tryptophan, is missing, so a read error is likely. CDR3 nucleotides: TGTGCCAGCAGTGATCGCGTGGGACCCCAGGCCCTGAACACTGAAGCTTTCTCT. Translating gives CASSDRVGPQALNTEAFS. This chain connects TRBV2 to TRBJ1-1; tentatively, D is TRBD1 (5 bases). V dropped 3 bases and J dropped 0 bases, with 20 bases sitting between them. Germline V CDR1 and CDR2: SNHLY, FYNNEI. The CDR3 runs 18 residues.

The CDR3 here is CASSLRAEDTEAFF. In nucleotides, the CDR3 is TGCGCCAGCAGCTTGCGGGCAGAGGACACTGAAGCTTTCTTT. The V call is TRBV5-1, the J call TRBJ1-1; no definite D call. V dropped 1 base and J dropped 3 bases, with 10 bases sitting between them. The CDR3 runs to 14 residues. The germline gives CDR1 SGHRS, CDR2 YFSETQ. Together with reference TRBV5-1 and TRBJ1-1, the CDR3 gives the full variable domain: KAGVTQTPRYLIKTRGQQVTLSCSPISGHRSVSWYQQTPGQGLQFLFEYFSETQRNKGNFPGRFSGRQFSNSRSEMNVSTLELGDSALYLCASSLRAEDTEAFFGQGTRLTVV.

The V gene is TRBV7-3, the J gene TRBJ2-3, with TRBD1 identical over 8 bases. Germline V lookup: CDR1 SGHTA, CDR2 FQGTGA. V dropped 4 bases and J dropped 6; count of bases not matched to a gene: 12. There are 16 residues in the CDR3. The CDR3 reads CASSYSVDRVVDTQYF. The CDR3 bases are TGTGCCAGCAGCTACTCCGTGGACAGGGTTGTCGATACGCAGTATTTT.

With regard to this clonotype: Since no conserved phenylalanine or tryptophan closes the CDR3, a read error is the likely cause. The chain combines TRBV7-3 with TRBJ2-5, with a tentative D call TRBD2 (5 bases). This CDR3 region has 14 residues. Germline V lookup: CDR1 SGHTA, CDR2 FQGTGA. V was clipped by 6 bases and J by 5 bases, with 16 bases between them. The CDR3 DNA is TGTGCCAGCAGTTTAGTTCTAGCACAGGAGACCCAGTACATC. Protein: CASSLVLAQETQYI.

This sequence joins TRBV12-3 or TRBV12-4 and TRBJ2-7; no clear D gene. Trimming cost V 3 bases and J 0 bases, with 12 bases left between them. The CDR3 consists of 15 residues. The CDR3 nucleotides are TGTGCCAGCAGTTTTACGGCAGCTTTCTCCTACGAGCAGTACTTC. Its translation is CASSFTAAFSYEQYF.

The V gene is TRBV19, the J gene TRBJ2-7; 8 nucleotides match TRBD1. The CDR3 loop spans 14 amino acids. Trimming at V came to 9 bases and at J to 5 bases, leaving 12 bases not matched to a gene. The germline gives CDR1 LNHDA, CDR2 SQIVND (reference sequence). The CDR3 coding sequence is TGTGCCAGCACAAACACAGGGGGTCGGGACGAGCAGTACTTC. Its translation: CASTNTGGRDEQYF. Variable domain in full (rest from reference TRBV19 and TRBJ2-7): DGGITQSPKYLFRKEGQNVTLSCEQNLNHDAMYWYRQDPGQGLRLIYYSQIVNDFQKGDIAEGYSVSREKKESFPLTVTSAQKNPTAFYLCASTNTGGRDEQYFGPGTRLTVT.

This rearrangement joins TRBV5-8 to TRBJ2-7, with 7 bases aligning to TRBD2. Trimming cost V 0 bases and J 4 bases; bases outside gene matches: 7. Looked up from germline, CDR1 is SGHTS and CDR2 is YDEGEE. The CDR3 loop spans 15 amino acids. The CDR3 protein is CASSLEASGIYEQYF. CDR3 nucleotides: TGTGCCAGCAGCTTGGAAGCAAGCGGGATTTACGAGCAGTACTTC.

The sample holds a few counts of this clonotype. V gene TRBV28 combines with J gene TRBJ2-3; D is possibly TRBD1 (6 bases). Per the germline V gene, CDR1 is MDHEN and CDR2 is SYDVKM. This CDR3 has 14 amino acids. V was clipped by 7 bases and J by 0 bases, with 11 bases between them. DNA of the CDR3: TGTGCCAGCACCATAGACAGGAGCACAGATACGCAGTATTTT. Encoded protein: CASTIDRSTDTQYF.

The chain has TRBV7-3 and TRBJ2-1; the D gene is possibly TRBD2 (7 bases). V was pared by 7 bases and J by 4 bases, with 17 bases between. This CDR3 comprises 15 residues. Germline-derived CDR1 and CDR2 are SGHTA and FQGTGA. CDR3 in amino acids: CASKGGPGVYNEQFF. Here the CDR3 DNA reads TGTGCCAGCAAGGGGGGGCCCGGGGTATACAATGAGCAGTTCTTC.

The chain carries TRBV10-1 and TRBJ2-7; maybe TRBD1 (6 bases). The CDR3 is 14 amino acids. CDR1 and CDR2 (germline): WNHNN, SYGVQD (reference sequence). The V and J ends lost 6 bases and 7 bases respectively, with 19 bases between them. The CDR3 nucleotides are TGCGCCAGCAGCCCGGGACACCCGATAGAGGAGCAGTACTTC. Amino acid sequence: CASSPGHPIEEQYF.

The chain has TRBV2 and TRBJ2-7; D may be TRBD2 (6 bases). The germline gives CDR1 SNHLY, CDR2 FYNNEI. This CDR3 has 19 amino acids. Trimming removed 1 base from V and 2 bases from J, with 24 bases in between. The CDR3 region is CASSEGERVEKTRPYEQYF. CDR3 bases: TGTGCCAGCAGTGAAGGGGAGCGGGTGGAAAAAACCAGACCCTACGAGCAGTACTTC.

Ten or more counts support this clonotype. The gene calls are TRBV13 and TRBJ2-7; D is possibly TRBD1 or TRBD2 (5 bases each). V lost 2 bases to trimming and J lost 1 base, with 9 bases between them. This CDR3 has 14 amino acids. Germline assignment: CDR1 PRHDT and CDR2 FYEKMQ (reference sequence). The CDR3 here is CASSLKGESYEQYF. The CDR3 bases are TGTGCCAGCAGCTTAAAAGGGGAGTCCTACGAGCAGTACTTC.

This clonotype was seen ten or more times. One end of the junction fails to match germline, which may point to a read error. CDR3 amino acids: CASSPGRGLQETQYF. CDR3 nucleotide sequence: TGTGCTAGCAGCCCGGGGCGGGGCTTACAAGAGACCCAGTACTTC. The chain uses TRBV7-7 and TRBJ2-5; D might be TRBD2 (6 bases). Per germline, CDR1 SSHAT and CDR2 FNYEAQ (reference sequence). This CDR3 has 15 residues.

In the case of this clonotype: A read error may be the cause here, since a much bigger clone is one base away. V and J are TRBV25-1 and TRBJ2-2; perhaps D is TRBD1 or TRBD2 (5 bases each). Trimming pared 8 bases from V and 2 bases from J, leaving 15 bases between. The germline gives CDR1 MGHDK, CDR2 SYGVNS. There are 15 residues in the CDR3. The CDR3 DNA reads TGTGCCAGCGGTAGCCGGGACGGCAACACCGGGGAGCTGTTTTTT. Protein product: CASGSRDGNTGELFF.

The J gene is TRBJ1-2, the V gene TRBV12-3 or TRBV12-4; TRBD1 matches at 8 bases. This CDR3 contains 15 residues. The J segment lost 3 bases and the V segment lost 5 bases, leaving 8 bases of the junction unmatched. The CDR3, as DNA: TGTGCCAGCAGTCCCTCGATGGGACAGGACTATGGCTACACCTTC. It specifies CASSPSMGQDYGYTF.

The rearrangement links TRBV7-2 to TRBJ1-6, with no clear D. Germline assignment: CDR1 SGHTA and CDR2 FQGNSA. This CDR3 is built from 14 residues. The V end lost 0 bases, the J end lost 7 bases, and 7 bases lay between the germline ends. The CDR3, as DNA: TGTGCCAGCAGCTTAGCGCCGGGAAATTCACCCCTCCACTTT. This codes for CASSLAPGNSPLHF.

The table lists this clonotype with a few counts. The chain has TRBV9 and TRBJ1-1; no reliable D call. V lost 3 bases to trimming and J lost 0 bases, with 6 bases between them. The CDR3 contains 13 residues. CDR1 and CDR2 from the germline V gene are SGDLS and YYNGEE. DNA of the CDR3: TGTGCCAGCAGCGCCCAGTTGAACACTGAAGCTTTCTTT. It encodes CASSAQLNTEAFF. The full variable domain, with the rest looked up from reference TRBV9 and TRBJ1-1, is DSGVTQTPKHLITATGQRVTLRCSPRSGDLSVYWYQQSLDQGLQFLIQYYNGEERAKGNILERFSAQQFPDLHSELNLSSLELGDSALYFCASSAQLNTEAFFGQGTRLTVV.

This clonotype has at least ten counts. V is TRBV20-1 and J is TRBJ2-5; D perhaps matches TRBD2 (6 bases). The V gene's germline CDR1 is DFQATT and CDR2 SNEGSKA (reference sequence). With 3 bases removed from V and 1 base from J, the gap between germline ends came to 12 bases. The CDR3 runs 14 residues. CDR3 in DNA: TGCAGTGCTAGTGTAATAGCGGTCCAAGAGACCCAGTACTTC. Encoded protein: CSASVIAVQETQYF.

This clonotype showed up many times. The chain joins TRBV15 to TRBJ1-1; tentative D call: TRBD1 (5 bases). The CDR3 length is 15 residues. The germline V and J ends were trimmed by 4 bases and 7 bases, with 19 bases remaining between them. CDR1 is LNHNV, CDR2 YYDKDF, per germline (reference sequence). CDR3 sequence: CATSIQAPGDGEAFF. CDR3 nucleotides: TGTGCCACCAGCATACAGGCCCCCGGGGACGGTGAAGCTTTCTTT.

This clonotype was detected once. The DNA of the CDR3 is TGTGCCACCAGCAGAGATTTATTAATCGGGGACACTGAAGCTTTCTTT. Protein product: CATSRDLLIGDTEAFF. The J gene is TRBJ1-1, the V gene TRBV15; D gene unclear. The CDR3 has 16 amino acids. Per germline, CDR1 LNHNV and CDR2 YYDKDF (reference sequence). Between the trimmed V and J ends, which lost 0 bases and 3 bases, there was a span of 14 bases.

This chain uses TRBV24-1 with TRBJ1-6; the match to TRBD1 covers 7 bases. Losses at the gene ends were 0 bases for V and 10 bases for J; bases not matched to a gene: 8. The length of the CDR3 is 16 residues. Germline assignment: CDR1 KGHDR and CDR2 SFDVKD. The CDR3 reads CATSDLDRDLRSPLHF. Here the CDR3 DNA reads TGTGCCACCAGTGATTTGGACAGGGATCTTCGGTCACCCCTCCACTTT.

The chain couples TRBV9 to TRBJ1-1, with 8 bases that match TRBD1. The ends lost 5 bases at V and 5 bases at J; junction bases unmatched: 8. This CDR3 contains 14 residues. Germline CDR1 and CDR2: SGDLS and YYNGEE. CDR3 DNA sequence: TGTGCCAGCAGATCAGGGGGCGAAGGGACTGAAGCTTTCTTT. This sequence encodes CASRSGGEGTEAFF. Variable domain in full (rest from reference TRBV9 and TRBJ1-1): DSGVTQTPKHLITATGQRVTLRCSPRSGDLSVYWYQQSLDQGLQFLIQYYNGEERAKGNILERFSAQQFPDLHSELNLSSLELGDSALYFCASRSGGEGTEAFFGQGTRLTVV.

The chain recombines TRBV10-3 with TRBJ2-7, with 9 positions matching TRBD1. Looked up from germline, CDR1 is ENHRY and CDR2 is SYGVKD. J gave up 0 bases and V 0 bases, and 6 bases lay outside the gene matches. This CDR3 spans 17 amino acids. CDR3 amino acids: CAISESGQGPYSYEQYF. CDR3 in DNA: TGTGCCATCAGTGAGTCCGGACAGGGGCCCTACTCCTACGAGCAGTACTTC.

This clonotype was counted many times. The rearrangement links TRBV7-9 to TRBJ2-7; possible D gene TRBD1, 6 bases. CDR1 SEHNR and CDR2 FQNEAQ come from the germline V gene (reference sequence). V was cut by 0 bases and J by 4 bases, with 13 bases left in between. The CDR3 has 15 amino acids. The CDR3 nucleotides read TGTGCCAGCAGCTTAGCCGGGACACAATCTTACGAGCAGTACTTC. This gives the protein CASSLAGTQSYEQYF.

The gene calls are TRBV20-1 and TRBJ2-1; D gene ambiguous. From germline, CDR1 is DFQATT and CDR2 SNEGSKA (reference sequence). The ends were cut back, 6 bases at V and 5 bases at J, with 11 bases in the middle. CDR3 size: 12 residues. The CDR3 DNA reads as TGCAGTGCCGCACATGGGGACAATGAGCAGTTCTTC. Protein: CSAAHGDNEQFF.

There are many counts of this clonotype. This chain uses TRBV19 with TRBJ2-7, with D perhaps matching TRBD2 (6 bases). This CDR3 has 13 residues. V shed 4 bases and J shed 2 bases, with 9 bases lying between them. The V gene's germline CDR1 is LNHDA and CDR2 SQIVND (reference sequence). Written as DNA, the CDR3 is TGTGCCAGTAGTAGCGGGGCGACCTACGAGCAGTACTTC. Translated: CASSSGATYEQYF.

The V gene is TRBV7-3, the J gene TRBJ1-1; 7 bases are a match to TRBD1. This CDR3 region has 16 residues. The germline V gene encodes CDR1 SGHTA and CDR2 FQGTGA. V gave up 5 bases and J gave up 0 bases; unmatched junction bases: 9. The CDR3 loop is CASSDKPGQLNTEAFF. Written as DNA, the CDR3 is TGTGCCAGCAGCGATAAACCGGGACAGTTGAACACTGAAGCTTTCTTT. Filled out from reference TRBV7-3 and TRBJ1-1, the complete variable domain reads GAGVSQTPSNKVTEKGKYVELRCDPISGHTALYWYRQSLGQGPEFLIYFQGTGAADDSGLPNDRFFAVRPEGSVSTLKIQRTERGDSAVYLCASSDKPGQLNTEAFFGQGTRLTVV.

The CDR3 region is CASSTLAGFSYEQYF. The CDR3 nucleotides read TGCGCCAGCAGCACACTAGCGGGGTTCTCCTACGAGCAGTACTTC. J is TRBJ2-7 and V is TRBV5-1, with TRBD2 identical over 10 bases. There are 15 residues in the CDR3. Per the germline V gene, CDR1 is SGHRS and CDR2 is YFSETQ. The V segment lost 4 bases and the J segment 0 bases; nucleotides outside the gene matches: 4.

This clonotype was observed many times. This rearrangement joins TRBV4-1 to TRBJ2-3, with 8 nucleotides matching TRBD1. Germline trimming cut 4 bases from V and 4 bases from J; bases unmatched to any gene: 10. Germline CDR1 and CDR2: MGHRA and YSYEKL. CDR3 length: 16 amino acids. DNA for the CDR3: TGCGCCAGCAGCCTTGACAGGGGAAAGAGTGCAGATACGCAGTATTTT. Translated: CASSLDRGKSADTQYF.